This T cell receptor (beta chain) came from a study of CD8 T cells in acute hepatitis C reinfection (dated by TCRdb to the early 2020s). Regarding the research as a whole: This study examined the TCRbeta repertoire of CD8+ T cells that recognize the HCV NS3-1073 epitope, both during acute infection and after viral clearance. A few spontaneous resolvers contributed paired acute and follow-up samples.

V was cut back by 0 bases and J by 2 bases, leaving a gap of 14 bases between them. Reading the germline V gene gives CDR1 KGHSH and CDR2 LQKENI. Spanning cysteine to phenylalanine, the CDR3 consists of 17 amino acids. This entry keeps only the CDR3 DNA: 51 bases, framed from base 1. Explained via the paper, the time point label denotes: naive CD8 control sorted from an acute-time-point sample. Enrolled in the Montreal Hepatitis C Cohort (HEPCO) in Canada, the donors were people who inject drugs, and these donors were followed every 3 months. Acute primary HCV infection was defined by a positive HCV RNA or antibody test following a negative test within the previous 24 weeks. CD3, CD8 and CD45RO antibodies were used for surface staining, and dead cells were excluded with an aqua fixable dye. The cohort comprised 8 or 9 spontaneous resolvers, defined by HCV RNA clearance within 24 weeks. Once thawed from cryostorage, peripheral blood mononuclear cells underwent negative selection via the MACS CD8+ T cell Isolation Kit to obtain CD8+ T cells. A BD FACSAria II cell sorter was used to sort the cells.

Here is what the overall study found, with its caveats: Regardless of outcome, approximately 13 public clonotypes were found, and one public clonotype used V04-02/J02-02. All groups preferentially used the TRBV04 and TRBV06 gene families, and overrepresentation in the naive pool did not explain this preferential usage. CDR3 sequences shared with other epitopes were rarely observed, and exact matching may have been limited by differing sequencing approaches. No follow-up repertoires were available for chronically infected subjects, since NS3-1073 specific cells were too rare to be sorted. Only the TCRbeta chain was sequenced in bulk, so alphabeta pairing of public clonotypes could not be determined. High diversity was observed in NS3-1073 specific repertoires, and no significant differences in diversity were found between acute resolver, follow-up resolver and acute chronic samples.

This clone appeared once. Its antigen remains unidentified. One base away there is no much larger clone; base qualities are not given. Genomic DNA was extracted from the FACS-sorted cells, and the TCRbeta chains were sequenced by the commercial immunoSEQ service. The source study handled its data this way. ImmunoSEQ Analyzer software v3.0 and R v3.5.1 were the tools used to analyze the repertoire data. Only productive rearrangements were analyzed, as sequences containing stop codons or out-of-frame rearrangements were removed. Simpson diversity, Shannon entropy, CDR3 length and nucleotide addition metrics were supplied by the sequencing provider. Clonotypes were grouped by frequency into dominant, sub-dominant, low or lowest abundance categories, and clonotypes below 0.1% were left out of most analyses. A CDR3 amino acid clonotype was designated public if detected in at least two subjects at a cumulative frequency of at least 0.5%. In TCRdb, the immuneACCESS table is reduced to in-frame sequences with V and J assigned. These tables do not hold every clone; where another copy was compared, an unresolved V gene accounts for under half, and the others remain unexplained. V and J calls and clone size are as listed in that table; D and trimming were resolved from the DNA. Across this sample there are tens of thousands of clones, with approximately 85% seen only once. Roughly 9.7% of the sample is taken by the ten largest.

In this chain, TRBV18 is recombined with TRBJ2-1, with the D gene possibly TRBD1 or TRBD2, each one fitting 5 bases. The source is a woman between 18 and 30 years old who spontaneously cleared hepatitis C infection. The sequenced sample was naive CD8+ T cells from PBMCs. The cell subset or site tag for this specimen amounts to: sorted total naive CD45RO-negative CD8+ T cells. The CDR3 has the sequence CASSPPALGGTYNEQFF. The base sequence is TGTGCCAGCTCACCACCGGCCCTTGGGGGTACCTACAATGAGCAGTTCTTC. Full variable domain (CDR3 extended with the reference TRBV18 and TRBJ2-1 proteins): NAGVMQNPRHLVRRRGQEARLRCSPMKGHSHVYWYRQLPEEGLKFMVYLQKENIIDESGMPKERFSAEFPKEGPSILRIQQVVRGDSAAYFCASSPPALGGTYNEQFFGPGTRLTVL.